Listed below are T cell receptor beta chains from one sample, sequenced in a study of CD8 T cells in Susac syndrome. MiXCR, applied by TCRdb to the immunoSEQ multiplex PCR reads, yields one record per CDR3 protein. Of 80,000 to 90,000 distinct CDR3 sequences listed, approximately 92% were seen once; the top ten hold around 0.31%. The sequenced sample was CD8+ T cells from PBMCs. Receptors were obtained from a human donor in good health. The conserved cysteine and the conserved F or W are not part of the CDR3 here.

j_gene | v_gene | CDR3aa
TRBJ2-1 | TRBV5-4 | ASSSPRDPYNEQF
TRBJ1-5 | TRBV6-5 | ASSAGYNQPQH
TRBJ2-2 | TRBV7-8 | ASSFRGGTGELF
TRBJ2-5 | TRBV14 | ASSQGSAAKETQY
TRBJ1-4 | TRBV5-6 | ASSFGTGNEKLF
TRBJ2-7 | TRBV9 | ASSVGDISYEQY
TRBJ1-2 | TRBV5-1 | ASSLDSSLEGGYT
TRBJ2-5 | TRBV24-1 | ATSDGLAGGQY
TRBJ2-5 | TRBV5-6 | ASSFGRGETQY
TRBJ2-7 | TRBV3-1 | ASSLRDGKNEQY
TRBJ1-2 | TRBV29-1 | SAPRTANYGYT
TRBJ2-1 | TRBV5-3 | ARSLPGVNEQF
TRBJ2-5 | TRBV12-3/TRBV12-4 | ASSHSGLAETQY
TRBJ2-3 | TRBV11-2 | ASSPTGGFLDTQY
TRBJ1-2 | TRBV30 | AWSSGGDAYGYT
TRBJ1-1 | TRBV19 | ASRKTNEAF
TRBJ1-1 | TRBV10-3 | AISEPGPNTEAF
TRBJ2-7 | TRBV12-3/TRBV12-4 | ASSAPDSYEQY
TRBJ1-1 | TRBV6-6 | ASSHARPTEAF
TRBJ2-1 | TRBV7-9 | ASSPTLDREIDNEQF
TRBJ2-3 | TRBV2 | ASSITTSGRPDTQY
TRBJ1-2 | TRBV4-1 | ASSQDRGSYGYT
TRBJ2-3 | TRBV18 | ASSPPDRTTFTDTQY
TRBJ2-7 | TRBV12-3/TRBV12-4 | ASSLSLGRGASYEQY
TRBJ1-6 | TRBV27 | ASSSYRDSNNSPLH
TRBJ2-3 | TRBV20-1 | SARDRRTSGYTQY
TRBJ1-2 | TRBV29-1 | SVEDPFFTGRGYT
TRBJ2-2 | TRBV23-1 | ASSGGPQNTGELF
TRBJ1-3 | TRBV7-2 | ASRLRDAGNTIY
TRBJ2-1 | TRBV16 | ASSPQGISDNEQF
TRBJ2-7 | TRBV20-1 | SAKFRDRSYEQY
TRBJ2-1 | TRBV6-6 | ASSNYRAPYNEQF
TRBJ2-3 | TRBV2 | ATSNGGNGDTQY
TRBJ1-1 | TRBV10-1 | ANGSQPQTELSEAF
TRBJ2-7 | TRBV7-9 | ASSSSGTEFYEQY
TRBJ1-5 | TRBV19 | ASSWAGGLYSNQPQH
TRBJ2-6 | TRBV12-3/TRBV12-4 | ASRYRTGAGANVLT
TRBJ1-5 | TRBV12-5 | ASGTANRGYQPQH
TRBJ2-1 | TRBV28 | ASSSPSELAYNEQF
TRBJ2-7 | TRBV3-1 | ASSQGTGADYEQY
TRBJ2-7 | TRBV24-1 | ATSGRVRYEQY
TRBJ1-2 | TRBV20-1 | SARDEGYGYT
TRBJ1-5 | TRBV15 | ATSRIKGLDQPQH
TRBJ1-2 | TRBV3-1 | ASSQEADDSFGLYGYT
TRBJ2-1 | TRBV13 | ASTSGSYNEQF
TRBJ2-2 | TRBV7-3 | ASSLGTPDTGELF
TRBJ2-3 | TRBV7-9 | ASSSGQGTDTQY
TRBJ2-3 | TRBV23-1 | ASSQSRDRSTDTQY
TRBJ1-2 | TRBV5-6 | ASSLSGQGYT
TRBJ2-2 | TRBV5-4 | ASSPDPGQGSAELF
TRBJ2-2 | TRBV2 | ASSETVGGNTGELF